The rows below give T cell receptor beta chains drawn from one sample of a study of CD8 T cells in Susac syndrome. Each CDR3 protein gets one entry after TCRdb re-called the immunoSEQ multiplex PCR reads with MiXCR. The table has hundreds of thousands of distinct CDR3 sequences, more than 75% seen once. Sequencing was performed on CD8+ T cells from PBMCs. The receptors were gathered from a human donor with multiple sclerosis. The CDR3 runs from the conserved cysteine through the conserved F or W. The D gene is left open where the match is weak. Not every row has a clone size; where given, it reads once, few, many or a size class.

CDR3 protein	CDR3 DNA	D gene	J gene	V gene	clone size
CASISQDGVSGANVLTF	TGTGCCAGCATCTCTCAAGATGGGGTTTCTGGGGCCAACGTCCTGACTTTC	-	TRBJ2-6	TRBV7-9	-
CASSSPRRGARHQPQHF	TGTGCCAGCAGCTCTCCCAGACGGGGGGCACGGCATCAGCCCCAGCATTTT	-	TRBJ1-5	TRBV7-8	-
CASSLKGGPPETQYF	TGTGCCAGCAGCTTAAAGGGAGGACCTCCCGAGACCCAGTACTTC	-	TRBJ2-5	TRBV7-3	-
CASSQHPGTSGNYEQYF	TGTGCCAGCAGCCAGCACCCCGGGACTAGCGGGAACTACGAGCAGTACTTC	TRBD2	TRBJ2-7	TRBV4-2	-
CASSPGLGHNEQFF	TGTGCCAGTAGTCCGGGACTAGGCCACAATGAGCAGTTCTTC	TRBD2	TRBJ2-1	TRBV19	-
CASSEPDSQETQYF	TGTGCCAGCAGCGAACCCGATAGCCAAGAGACCCAGTACTTC	-	TRBJ2-5	TRBV28	-
CASSSSGQGLAKNIQYF	TGTGCCAGCAGCTCCTCCGGACAGGGACTAGCCAAAAACATTCAGTACTTC	TRBD1	TRBJ2-4	TRBV7-8	-
CASRFLSSRAKAFF	TGTGCCAGCAGATTCCTCAGTAGCAGGGCAAAAGCTTTCTTT	-	TRBJ1-1	TRBV5-5	-
CASDPLAGSSYEQYF	TGTGCCAGCGACCCTCTAGCGGGCAGCTCCTACGAGCAGTACTTC	TRBD2	TRBJ2-7	TRBV2	-
CASSTGQGKNIQYF	TGTGCCAGCAGCACAGGACAGGGAAAAAACATTCAGTACTTC	TRBD1	TRBJ2-4	TRBV5-6	-
CASSFSSRGLTLPYSYEQYF	TGTGCCAGCAGCTTCAGCAGTCGGGGACTCACCCTACCCTACTCCTACGAGCAGTACTTC	-	TRBJ2-7	TRBV7-2	-
CASSYKTSGIRSYEQYF	TGTGCCAGCAGTTATAAGACTAGCGGGATTCGCTCCTACGAGCAGTACTTC	TRBD2	TRBJ2-7	TRBV27	-
CASISQRGAGNFPEQYF	TGTGCCAGCATTAGCCAGAGGGGGGCGGGGAACTTTCCCGAGCAGTACTTC	-	TRBJ2-7	TRBV7-8	-
CASSLWGGDEQFF	TGTGCCAGCAGTTTATGGGGCGGCGATGAGCAGTTCTTC	-	TRBJ2-1	TRBV28	-
CASSVESGGGETQYF	TGTGCCAGCAGCGTAGAGAGCGGCGGTGGAGAGACCCAGTACTTC	-	TRBJ2-5	TRBV9	-
CASSIDGEGNQPQHF	TGTGCCAGTAGTATAGATGGGGAGGGCAATCAGCCCCAGCATTTT	-	TRBJ1-5	TRBV19	-
CSARRQYTEAFF	TGCAGTGCTAGAAGACAATACACTGAAGCTTTCTTT	-	TRBJ1-1	TRBV20-1	-
CASSRGRPNTEAFF	TGTGCCAGCAGTCGTGGACGGCCGAACACTGAAGCTTTCTTT	-	TRBJ1-1	TRBV12-3/TRBV12-4	-
CASSFGLSTDTQYF	TGTGCCAGCAGTTTTGGCCTTAGCACAGATACGCAGTATTTT	-	TRBJ2-3	TRBV27	-
CASSQEFGRGLHEQYF	TGTGCCAGCAGCCAAGAATTCGGCAGGGGGCTGCACGAGCAGTACTTC	TRBD1	TRBJ2-7	TRBV4-2	-
CASRERLAKNIQYF	TGTGCCAGCAGAGAGAGGCTAGCCAAAAACATTCAGTACTTC	-	TRBJ2-4	TRBV27	-
CASSLVGMASGVATDTQYF	TGTGCCAGCAGTTTAGTAGGCATGGCTAGCGGGGTCGCCACAGATACGCAGTATTTT	TRBD2	TRBJ2-3	TRBV28	-
CASSLAPPETQYF	TGTGCCAGCAGTCTTGCCCCCCCAGAGACCCAGTACTTC	-	TRBJ2-5	TRBV6-1	few
CASSPGGGRSYGYTF	TGTGCCAGCAGCCCGGGGGGGGGACGGTCGTATGGCTACACCTTC	-	TRBJ1-2	TRBV12-3/TRBV12-4	-
CSARTIPGQGLYEQYF	TGCAGTGCTCGAACTATACCGGGACAGGGTCTATACGAGCAGTACTTC	TRBD1	TRBJ2-7	TRBV20-1	-
CASGGFNRATSDEQFF	TGTGCCAGCGGAGGGTTTAACCGGGCCACGTCGGATGAGCAGTTCTTC	-	TRBJ2-1	TRBV27	-
CASSLVEEATDTQYF	TGTGCCAGCAGCTTAGTTGAGGAGGCCACAGATACGCAGTATTTT	-	TRBJ2-3	TRBV13	-
CASSLNGPVSYEQYF	TGTGCCAGCAGCCTTAACGGGCCCGTCTCCTACGAGCAGTACTTC	-	TRBJ2-7	TRBV12-3/TRBV12-4	once
CASSPWADSNQPQHF	TGCGCCAGCAGCCCTTGGGCAGATAGCAATCAGCCCCAGCATTTT	-	TRBJ1-5	TRBV4-1	-
CASSLAPDGPSNQPQHF	TGTGCCAGCAGCTTAGCCCCGGATGGTCCGAGCAATCAGCCCCAGCATTTT	-	TRBJ1-5	TRBV7-9	-
CASRAGGSPETQYF	TGTGCCAGCAGGGCTGGCGGGAGCCCAGAGACCCAGTACTTC	TRBD2	TRBJ2-5	TRBV27	-
CASSSKGQQRGTGELFF	TGTGCCAGCAGTTCCAAGGGGCAGCAGCGGGGGACCGGGGAGCTGTTTTTT	TRBD2	TRBJ2-2	TRBV12-3/TRBV12-4	-
CASSHARTGPEAFF	TGCGCCAGCAGCCATGCGAGGACGGGGCCTGAAGCTTTCTTT	-	TRBJ1-1	TRBV4-1	-